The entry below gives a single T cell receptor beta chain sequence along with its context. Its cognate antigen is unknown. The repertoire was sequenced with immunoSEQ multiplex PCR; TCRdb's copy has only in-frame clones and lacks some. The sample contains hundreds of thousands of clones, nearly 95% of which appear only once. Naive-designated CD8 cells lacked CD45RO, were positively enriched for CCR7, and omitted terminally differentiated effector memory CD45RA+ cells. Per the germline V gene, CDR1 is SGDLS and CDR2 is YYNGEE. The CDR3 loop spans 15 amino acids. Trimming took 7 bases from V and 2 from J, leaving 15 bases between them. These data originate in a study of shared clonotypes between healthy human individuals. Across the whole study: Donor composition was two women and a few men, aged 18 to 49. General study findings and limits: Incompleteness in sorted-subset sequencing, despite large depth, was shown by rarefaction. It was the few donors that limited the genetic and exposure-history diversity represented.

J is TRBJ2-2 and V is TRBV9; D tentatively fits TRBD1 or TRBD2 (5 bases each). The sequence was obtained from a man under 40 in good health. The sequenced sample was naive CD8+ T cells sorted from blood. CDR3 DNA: TGTGCCAGCTCCGAGGGCAGGGTAAACACCGGGGAGCTGTTTTTT. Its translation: CASSEGRVNTGELFF. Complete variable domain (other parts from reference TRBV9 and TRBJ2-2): DSGVTQTPKHLITATGQRVTLRCSPRSGDLSVYWYQQSLDQGLQFLIQYYNGEERAKGNILERFSAQQFPDLHSELNLSSLELGDSALYFCASSEGRVNTGELFFGEGSRLTVL.